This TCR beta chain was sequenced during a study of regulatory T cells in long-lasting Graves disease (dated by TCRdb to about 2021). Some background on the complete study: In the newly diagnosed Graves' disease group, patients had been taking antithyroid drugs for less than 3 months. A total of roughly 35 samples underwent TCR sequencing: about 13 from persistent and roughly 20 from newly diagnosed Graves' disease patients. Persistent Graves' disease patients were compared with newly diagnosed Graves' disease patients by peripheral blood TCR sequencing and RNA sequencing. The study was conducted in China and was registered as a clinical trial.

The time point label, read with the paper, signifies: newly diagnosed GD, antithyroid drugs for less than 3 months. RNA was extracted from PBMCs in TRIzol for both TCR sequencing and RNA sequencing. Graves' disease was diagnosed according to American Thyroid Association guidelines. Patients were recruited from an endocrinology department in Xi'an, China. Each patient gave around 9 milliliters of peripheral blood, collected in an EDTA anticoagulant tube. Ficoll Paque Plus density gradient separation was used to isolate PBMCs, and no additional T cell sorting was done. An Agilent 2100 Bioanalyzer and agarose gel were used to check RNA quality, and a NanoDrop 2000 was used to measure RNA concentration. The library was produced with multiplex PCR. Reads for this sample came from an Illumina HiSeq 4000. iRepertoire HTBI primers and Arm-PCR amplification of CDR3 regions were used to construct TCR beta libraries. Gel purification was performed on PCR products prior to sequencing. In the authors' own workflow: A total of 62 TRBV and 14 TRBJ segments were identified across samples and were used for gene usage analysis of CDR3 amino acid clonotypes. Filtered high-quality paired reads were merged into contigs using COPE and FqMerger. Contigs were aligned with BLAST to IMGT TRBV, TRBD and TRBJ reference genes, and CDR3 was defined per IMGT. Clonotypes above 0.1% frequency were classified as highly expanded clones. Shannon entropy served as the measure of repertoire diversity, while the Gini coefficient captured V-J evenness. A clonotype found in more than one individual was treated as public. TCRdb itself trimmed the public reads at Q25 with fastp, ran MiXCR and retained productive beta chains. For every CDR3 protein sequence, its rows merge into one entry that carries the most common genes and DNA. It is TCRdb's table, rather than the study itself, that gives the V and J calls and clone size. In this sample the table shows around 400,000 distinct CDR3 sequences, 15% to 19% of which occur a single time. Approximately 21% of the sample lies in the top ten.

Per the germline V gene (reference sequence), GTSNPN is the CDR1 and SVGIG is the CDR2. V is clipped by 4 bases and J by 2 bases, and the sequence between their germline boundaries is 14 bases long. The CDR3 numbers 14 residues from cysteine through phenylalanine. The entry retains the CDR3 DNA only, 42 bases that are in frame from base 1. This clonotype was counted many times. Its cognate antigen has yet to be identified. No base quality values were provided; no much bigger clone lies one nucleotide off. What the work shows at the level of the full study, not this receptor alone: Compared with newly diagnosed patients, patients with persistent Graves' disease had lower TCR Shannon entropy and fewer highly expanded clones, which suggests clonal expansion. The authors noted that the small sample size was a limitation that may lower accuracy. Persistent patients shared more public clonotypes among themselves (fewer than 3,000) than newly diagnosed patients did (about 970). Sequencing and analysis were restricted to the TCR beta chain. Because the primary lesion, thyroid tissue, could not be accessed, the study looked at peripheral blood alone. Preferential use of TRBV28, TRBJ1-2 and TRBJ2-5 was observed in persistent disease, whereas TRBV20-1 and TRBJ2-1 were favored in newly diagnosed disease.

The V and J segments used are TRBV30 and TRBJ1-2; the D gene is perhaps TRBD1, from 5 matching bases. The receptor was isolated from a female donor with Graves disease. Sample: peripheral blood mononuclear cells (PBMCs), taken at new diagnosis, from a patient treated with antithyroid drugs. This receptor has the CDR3 CAWNPGGGNYGYTF. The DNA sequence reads TGTGCCTGGAACCCCGGGGGGGGGAACTATGGCTACACCTTC.